This T cell receptor beta chain was captured by sequencing in a study of blood T cell repertoires in COVID-19. Across fewer than 25 US areas, participants ranged in age from 18 to 89 years. A few counts support this clone. In germline, CDR1 is LGHNA, CDR2 YSLEER. The ends were cut back, 2 bases at V and 7 bases at J, with 14 bases in the middle. This CDR3 has 14 amino acids. The method was immunoSEQ multiplex PCR; TCRdb's version includes in-frame clones alone and lacks a portion of them. The data hold around 200,000 clones, with 75% to 90% observed a single time. The source is a man under 40 who had recovered from COVID-19. The V and J genes are TRBV4-3 and TRBJ1-2; D is possibly TRBD1 (5 bases). The sequenced sample consisted of PBMCs or T cells enriched from blood (not recorded which). The CDR3, as DNA: TGCGCCAGCAGCCAAACCGCAGCGCAGGGTGGCTACACCTTC. Its protein product is CASSQTAAQGGYTF.